This record covers a single TCR beta chain. The CDR3 loop spans 15 amino acids. Germline-derived CDR1 and CDR2 are SGHTA and FQGNSA. V lost 5 bases and J lost 4; bases outside the gene matches: 8. Arm-PCR with iRepertoire HTBI primers amplified the CDR3 regions for these TCR beta libraries. TCRdb re-called the multiplex PCR reads through MiXCR, storing one row per CDR3 protein. The sample lists fewer than 550,000 distinct CDR3 sequences, about a sixth occurring once. The entry originates in a study of regulatory T cells in long-lasting Graves disease. This sample's time point: newly diagnosed GD, antithyroid drugs for less than 3 months. PBMC-derived RNA was used for the TCR library. The same sample was also studied in work on T cells in Graves' hyperthyroidism and ophthalmopathy.

The sequence was obtained from a woman aged 18 to 35 with Graves disease. The material sequenced was peripheral blood mononuclear cells (PBMCs), taken at new diagnosis, from a patient treated with antithyroid drugs. The chain joins TRBV7-2 to TRBJ2-1; 7 nucleotides line up with TRBD2. The CDR3 sequence: CASSAYGGDYNEQFF. Written as DNA, the CDR3 is TGTGCCAGCAGCGCATATGGGGGGGATTACAATGAGCAGTTCTTC.